This TCR beta chain was recorded in a study of blood T cell repertoires in COVID-19. The CDR3 is 15 amino acids. The V gene end was trimmed by 4 bases and the J gene end by 5 bases; junction bases not matched to a gene: 6. Germline V gene sequence: CDR1 MNHEY, CDR2 SVGAGI. Profiled with immunoSEQ multiplex PCR; TCRdb holds only in-frame clones, not every one. Counted here are 200,000 to 250,000 clones, roughly four fifths occurring once; the ten biggest clones make up about 4.8%. The chain uses TRBV6-5 and TRBJ2-1; TRBD1 matches at 9 bases. What was sequenced was PBMCs or T cells enriched from blood (not recorded which). The origin of this receptor is a woman in her forties or fifties who had been exposed to COVID-19. This CDR3 is CASSLTGGGNNEQFF. In DNA, the CDR3 is TGTGCCAGCAGTTTGACAGGGGGTGGGAACAATGAGCAGTTCTTC.